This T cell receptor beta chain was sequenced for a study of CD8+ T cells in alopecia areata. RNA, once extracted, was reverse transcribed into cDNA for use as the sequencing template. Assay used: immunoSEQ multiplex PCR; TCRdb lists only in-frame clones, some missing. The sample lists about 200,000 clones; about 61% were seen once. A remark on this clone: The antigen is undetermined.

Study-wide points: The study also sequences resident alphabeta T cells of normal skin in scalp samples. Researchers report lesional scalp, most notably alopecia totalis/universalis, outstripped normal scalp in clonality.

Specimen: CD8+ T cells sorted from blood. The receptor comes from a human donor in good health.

The CDR3 nucleotides are TGCGCCAGCAGCCCTGGAGGGACTACGCATACGCAGTATTTT. Amino acids: CASSPGGTTHTQYF. The V gene is TRBV4-1, the J gene TRBJ2-3, with TRBD2 matching 7 bases. V shed 4 bases and J 7 bases; nucleotides not matched to a gene: 8. The CDR3 loop spans 14 amino acids. Germline loops: CDR1 MGHRA, CDR2 YSYEKL.